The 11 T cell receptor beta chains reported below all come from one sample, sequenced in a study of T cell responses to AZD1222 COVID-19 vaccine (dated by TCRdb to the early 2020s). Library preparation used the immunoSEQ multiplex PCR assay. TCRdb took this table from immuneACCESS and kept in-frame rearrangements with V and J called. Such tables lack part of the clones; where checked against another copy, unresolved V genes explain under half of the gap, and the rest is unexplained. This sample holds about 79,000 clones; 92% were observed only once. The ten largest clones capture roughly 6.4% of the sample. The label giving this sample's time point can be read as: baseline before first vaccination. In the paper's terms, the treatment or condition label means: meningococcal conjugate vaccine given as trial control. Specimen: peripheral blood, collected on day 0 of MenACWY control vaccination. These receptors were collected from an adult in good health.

The CDR3 coding sequence is TGTGCCACCAGCAGAGGGCCCCAAAGCGGGGGGTTTTGGGAGACCCAGTACTTC. This codes for CATSRGPQSGGFWETQYF. The J gene is TRBJ2-5, the V gene TRBV15; 9 nucleotides align to TRBD2. CDR3 length: 18 amino acids. The V gene's germline CDR1 is LNHNV and CDR2 YYDKDF (reference sequence). The junction had 14 bases not matched to a gene; V was cut back by 1 base and J by 5 bases.

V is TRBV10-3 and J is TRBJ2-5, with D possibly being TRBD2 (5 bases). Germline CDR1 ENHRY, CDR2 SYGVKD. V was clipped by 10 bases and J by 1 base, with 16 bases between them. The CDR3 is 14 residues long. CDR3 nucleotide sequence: TGTGCCACCCCAGCGGTGGACCGCCAAGAGACCCAGTACTTC. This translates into CATPAVDRQETQYF.

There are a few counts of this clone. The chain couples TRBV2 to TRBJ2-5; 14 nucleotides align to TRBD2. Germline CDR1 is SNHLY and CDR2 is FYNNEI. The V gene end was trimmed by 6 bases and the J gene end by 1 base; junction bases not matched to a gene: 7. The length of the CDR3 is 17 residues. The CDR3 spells CASREGLAGALQETQYF. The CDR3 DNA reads TGTGCCAGCAGGGAGGGACTAGCGGGGGCCCTCCAAGAGACCCAGTACTTC.

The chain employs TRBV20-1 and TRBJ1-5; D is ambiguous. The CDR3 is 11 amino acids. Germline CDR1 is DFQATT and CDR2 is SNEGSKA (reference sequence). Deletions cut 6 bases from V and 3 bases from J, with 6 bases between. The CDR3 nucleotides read TGCAGTGCCGCCCACAATCAGCCCCAGCATTTT. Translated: CSAAHNQPQHF.

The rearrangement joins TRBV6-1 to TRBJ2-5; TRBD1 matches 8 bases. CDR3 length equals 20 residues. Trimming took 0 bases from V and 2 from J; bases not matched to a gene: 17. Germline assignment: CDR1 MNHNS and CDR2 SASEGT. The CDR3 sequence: CASSEARGTGTGPSQETQYF. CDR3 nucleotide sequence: TGTGCCAGCAGTGAAGCGAGGGGGACCGGGACAGGCCCCAGTCAAGAGACCCAGTACTTC.

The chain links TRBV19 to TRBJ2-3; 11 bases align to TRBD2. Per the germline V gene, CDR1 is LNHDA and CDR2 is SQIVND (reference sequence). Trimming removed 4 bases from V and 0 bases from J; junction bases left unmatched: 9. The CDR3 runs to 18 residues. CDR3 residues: CASSTREGTSGSTDTQYF. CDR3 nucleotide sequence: TGTGCCAGTAGTACCCGAGAGGGGACTAGCGGAAGCACAGATACGCAGTATTTT. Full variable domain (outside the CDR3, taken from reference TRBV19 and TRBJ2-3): DGGITQSPKYLFRKEGQNVTLSCEQNLNHDAMYWYRQDPGQGLRLIYYSQIVNDFQKGDIAEGYSVSREKKESFPLTVTSAQKNPTAFYLCASSTREGTSGSTDTQYFGPGTRLTVL.

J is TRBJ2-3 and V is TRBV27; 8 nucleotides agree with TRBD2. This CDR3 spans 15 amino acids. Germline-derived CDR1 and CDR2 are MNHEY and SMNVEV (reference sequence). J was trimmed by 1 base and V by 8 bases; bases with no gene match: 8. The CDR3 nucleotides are TGTGCCAGCTCCGACCGGGAGGGCGGCACAGATACGCAGTATTTT. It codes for CASSDREGGTDTQYF.

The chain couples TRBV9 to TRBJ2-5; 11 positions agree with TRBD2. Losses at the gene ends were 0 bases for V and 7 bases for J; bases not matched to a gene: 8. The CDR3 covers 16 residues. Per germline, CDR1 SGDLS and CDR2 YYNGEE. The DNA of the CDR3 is TGTGCCAGCAGCGTAGATCCTAGCGGGGGGCAGGGGACCCAGTACTTC. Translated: CASSVDPSGGQGTQYF.

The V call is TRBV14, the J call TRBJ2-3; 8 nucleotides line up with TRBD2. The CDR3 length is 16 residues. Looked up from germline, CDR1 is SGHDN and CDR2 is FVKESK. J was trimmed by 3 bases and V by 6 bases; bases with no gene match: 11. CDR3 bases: TGTGCCAGCAGTACCAGGGAACTAGCGGTGACAGATACGCAGTATTTT. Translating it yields CASSTRELAVTDTQYF.

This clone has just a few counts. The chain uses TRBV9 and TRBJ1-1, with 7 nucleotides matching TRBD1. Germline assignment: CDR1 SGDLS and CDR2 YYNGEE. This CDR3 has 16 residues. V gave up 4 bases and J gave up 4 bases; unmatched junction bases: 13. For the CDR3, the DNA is TGTGCCAGCAGCTCTAGTACGGGTCAGGGGGGCACTGAAGCTTTCTTT. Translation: CASSSSTGQGGTEAFF.

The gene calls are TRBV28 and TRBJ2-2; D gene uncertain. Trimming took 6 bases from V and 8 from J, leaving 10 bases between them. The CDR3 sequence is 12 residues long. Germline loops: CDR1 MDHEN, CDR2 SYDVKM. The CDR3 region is CASSEIRGELFF. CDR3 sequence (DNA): TGTGCCAGCAGCGAAATAAGGGGGGAGCTGTTTTTT.